The text below deals with one T cell receptor beta chain. As processed by the authors: Reference gene primer amplification yielded estimated nucleated cell counts. Clones were read by immunoSEQ multiplex PCR, and TCRdb kept only the in-frame ones, dropping some. V, J and clone size derive from that table, while D and trimming were established from the DNA sequence. The sample has about 59,000 clones; around 87% are singletons. CDR1 and CDR2 (germline): LGHDT, YNNKEL (reference sequence). V was clipped by 0 bases and J by 4 bases; unmatched bases: 5. The CDR3 loop spans 16 amino acids. The source of the sample is a study of blood T cell repertoires in COVID-19. Across the study: Samples taken during acute and convalescent COVID-19 were collected in the United States, Italy and Spain. The cDNA or gDNA used as material had been derived from T cells, B-cell-depleted T cells, or PBMCs.

J is TRBJ2-7 and V is TRBV3-1 (or the pseudogene TRBV3-2), with TRBD1 identical over 11 bases. Sequencing was done on a sample of peripheral blood. The clonotype originates from a man aged 60-69 years with active or convalescent COVID-19. CDR3 sequence reads: CASSQDEGTGGYEQYF. The CDR3 DNA reads as TGTGCCAGCAGCCAAGATGAAGGGACAGGGGGATACGAGCAGTACTTC.